These T cell receptor beta chains were read from a single sample in a study of blood T cell repertoires in COVID-19. Method: immunoSEQ multiplex PCR; TCRdb's copy keeps in-frame clones and lacks some. The table has under 250,000 clones, 70% to 90% seen once; the top ten hold 6% to 6.5%. The sequenced sample was peripheral blood. Receptors originate from a young woman with COVID-19, enrolled during active disease. Each CDR3 is given with its conserved first and last residue. A D gene is named only where the DNA matches it firmly. Not all rows give a size; the values are once, few, many and, for expanded clones, a class.

>-|TRBJ1-5|TRBV5-5|-
CASSFQPGNQPQHF
>-|TRBJ1-2|TRBV29-1|once
CSVDDRSYGYTF
>TRBD2|TRBJ2-5|TRBV15|-
CATSRLTSAQETQYF
>-|TRBJ1-3|TRBV6-5|-
CASRSLGGQGNTIYF
>-|TRBJ2-1|TRBV27|-
CASSYGYLNEQFF
>-|TRBJ1-3|TRBV5-5|few
CASSLSGTGNTIYF
>-|TRBJ2-1|TRBV7-2|-
CASRPDSSSYNEQFF
>TRBD1|TRBJ1-2|TRBV3-1/TRBV3-2|-
CASSQEYGTDYGYTF
>-|TRBJ2-4|TRBV19|-
CASSIVSRARSGNIQYF
>TRBD1|TRBJ2-3|TRBV19|few
CASSTRGPGTDTQYF
>-|TRBJ2-3|TRBV7-2|-
CASSWTASTDTQYF
>-|TRBJ2-3|TRBV10-3|-
CAISDGRRETTDTQYF
>TRBD1|TRBJ2-4|TRBV6-5|-
CASSYTRTGNNIQYF
>TRBD1|TRBJ1-4|TRBV7-8|-
CASSYGAGGGFGREKLFF
>TRBD1|TRBJ2-3|TRBV19|-
CASSMGDRGPTDTQYF
>TRBD2|TRBJ2-4|TRBV10-1|-
CASSPGLLAKNIQYF
>TRBD1|TRBJ2-1|TRBV4-3|once
CASSQGLGQGGEQFF
>TRBD2|TRBJ2-2|TRBV10-3|once
CAISESASGNGELFF
>TRBD2|TRBJ2-3|TRBV24-1|-
CATSLAGASTDTQYF
>TRBD2|TRBJ2-3|TRBV6-6|-
CASSPGGETDTQYF
>-|TRBJ2-3|TRBV2|-
CASSAGWAGDSTDTQYF
>TRBD1|TRBJ2-1|TRBV4-3|-
CASSHAYPIGQGRNEQFF
>-|TRBJ2-3|TRBV7-9|-
CASSWAGGTDTQYF
>TRBD2|TRBJ2-1|TRBV5-1|-
CASSLAGRGLSYNEQFF
>-|TRBJ1-5|TRBV5-4|-
CASSLDRDQPQHF
>-|TRBJ1-4|TRBV6-5|-
CASTTPGTGEKLFF
>TRBD2|TRBJ2-1|TRBV30|-
CAWRVAGGPGEQFF
>-|TRBJ1-4|TRBV7-9|once
CASSLQGTSTNEKLFF